The clone carrying this TCR beta chain was counted ten times or more. Unique molecular identifiers were used to barcode this TCRbeta library. TCRdb itself ran the PCR reads through MiXCR, one entry per CDR3 protein. The sample holds some 400,000 distinct CDR3 sequences, around 21% seen once. The sample comes from a study of T-cell reconstitution after alpha-beta-depleted transplantation in children. This CDR3 has 13 residues. V lost 1 base to trimming and J lost 8 bases, with 12 bases between them. In germline, CDR1 is DFQATT, CDR2 SNEGSKA (reference sequence). This sample comprised PBMCs from the stem cell graft donor, obtained from the stem cell graft. The rearrangement links TRBV20-1 to TRBJ2-1; D possibly corresponds to TRBD2 (5 bases). The clonotype originates from a human donor who donated a stem cell graft to a child with acute myeloid leukemia. The DNA for the CDR3 is TGCAGTGCTAGAGGGACTCCTTGGCATGAGCAGTTCTTC. The encoded protein is CSARGTPWHEQFF.